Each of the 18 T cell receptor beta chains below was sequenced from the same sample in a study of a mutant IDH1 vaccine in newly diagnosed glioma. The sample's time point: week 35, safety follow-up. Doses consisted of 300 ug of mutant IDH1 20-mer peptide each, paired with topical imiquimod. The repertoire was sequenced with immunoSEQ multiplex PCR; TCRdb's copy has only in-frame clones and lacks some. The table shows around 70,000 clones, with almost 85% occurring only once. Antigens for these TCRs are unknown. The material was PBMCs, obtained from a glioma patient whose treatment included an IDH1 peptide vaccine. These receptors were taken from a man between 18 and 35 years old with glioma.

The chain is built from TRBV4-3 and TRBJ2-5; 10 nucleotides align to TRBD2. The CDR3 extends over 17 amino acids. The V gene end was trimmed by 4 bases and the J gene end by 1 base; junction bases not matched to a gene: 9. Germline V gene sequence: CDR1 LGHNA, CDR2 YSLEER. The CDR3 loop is CASSLRLTSGPQETQYF. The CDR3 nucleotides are TGCGCCAGCAGCCTCCGCTTGACTAGCGGGCCCCAAGAGACCCAGTACTTC.

Here the CDR3 DNA reads TGTGCCAGCAGTGCCACAGGGGTAGTTGGCTACACCTTC. It specifies CASSATGVVGYTF. The chain has TRBV27 and TRBJ1-2, with TRBD1 matching 7 bases. The germline gives CDR1 MNHEY, CDR2 SMNVEV (reference sequence). The CDR3 sequence is 13 residues long. J gave up 7 bases and V 5 bases, and 7 bases lay outside the gene matches.

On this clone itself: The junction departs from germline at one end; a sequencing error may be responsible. CDR3 nucleotides: TGTGCTAGTAGTAAGGGGCAGACTTTTAACTATGGCTACACCTTC. Translation: CASSKGQTFNYGYTF. V gene TRBV19 combines with J gene TRBJ1-2; perhaps TRBD1 as D (5 bases). The CDR3 has 15 residues. The germline CDR1 and CDR2 sequences are LNHDA and SQIVND (reference sequence).

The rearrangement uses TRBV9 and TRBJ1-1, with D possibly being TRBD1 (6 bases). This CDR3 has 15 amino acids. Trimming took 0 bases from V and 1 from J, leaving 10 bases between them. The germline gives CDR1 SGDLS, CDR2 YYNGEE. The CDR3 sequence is CASSVVDRPNTEAFF. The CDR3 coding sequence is TGTGCCAGCAGCGTAGTAGACAGGCCGAACACTGAAGCTTTCTTT.

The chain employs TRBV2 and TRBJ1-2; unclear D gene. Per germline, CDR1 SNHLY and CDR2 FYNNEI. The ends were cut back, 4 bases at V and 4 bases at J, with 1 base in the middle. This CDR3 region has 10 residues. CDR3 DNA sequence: TGTGCCAGCAGTGGCTATGGCTACACCTTC. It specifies CASSGYGYTF. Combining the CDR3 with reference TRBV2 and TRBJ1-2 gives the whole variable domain EPEVTQTPSHQVTQMGQEVILRCVPISNHLYFYWYRQILGQKVEFLVSFYNNEISEKSEIFDDQFSVERPDGSNFTLKIRSTKLEDSAMYFCASSGYGYTFGSGTRLTVV.

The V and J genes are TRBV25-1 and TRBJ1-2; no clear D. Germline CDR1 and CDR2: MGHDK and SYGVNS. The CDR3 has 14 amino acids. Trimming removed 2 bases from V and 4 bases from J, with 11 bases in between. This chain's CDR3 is CASSENGPVYGYTF. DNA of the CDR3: TGTGCCAGCAGTGAAAACGGGCCAGTCTATGGCTACACCTTC.

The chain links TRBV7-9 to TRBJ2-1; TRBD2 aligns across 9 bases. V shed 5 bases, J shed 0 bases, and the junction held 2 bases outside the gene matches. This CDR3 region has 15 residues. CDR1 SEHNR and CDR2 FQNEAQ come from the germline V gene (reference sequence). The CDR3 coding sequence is TGTGCCAGCAGCCCTAGCGGGGCCTCCTACAATGAGCAGTTCTTC. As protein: CASSPSGASYNEQFF.

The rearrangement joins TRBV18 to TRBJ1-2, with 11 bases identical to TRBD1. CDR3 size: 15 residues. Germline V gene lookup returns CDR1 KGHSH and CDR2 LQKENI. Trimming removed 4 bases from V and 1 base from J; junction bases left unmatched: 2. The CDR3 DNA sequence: TGTGCCAGCTCACGGACAGGGGGCCTTAACTATGGCTACACCTTC. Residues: CASSRTGGLNYGYTF.

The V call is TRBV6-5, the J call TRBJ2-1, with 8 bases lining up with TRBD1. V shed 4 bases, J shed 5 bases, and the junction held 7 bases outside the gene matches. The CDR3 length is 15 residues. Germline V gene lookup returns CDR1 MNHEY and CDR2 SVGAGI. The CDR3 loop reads CASSFNRDRNNEQFF. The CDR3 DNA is TGTGCCAGCAGTTTTAACCGGGACAGGAACAATGAGCAGTTCTTC.

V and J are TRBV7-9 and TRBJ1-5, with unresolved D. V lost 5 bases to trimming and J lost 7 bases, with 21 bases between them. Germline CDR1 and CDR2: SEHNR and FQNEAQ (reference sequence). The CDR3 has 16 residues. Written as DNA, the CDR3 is TGTGCCAGCAGCAAAACCCCGAGGAGCACGGGGCAGCCCCAGCATTTT. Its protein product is CASSKTPRSTGQPQHF.

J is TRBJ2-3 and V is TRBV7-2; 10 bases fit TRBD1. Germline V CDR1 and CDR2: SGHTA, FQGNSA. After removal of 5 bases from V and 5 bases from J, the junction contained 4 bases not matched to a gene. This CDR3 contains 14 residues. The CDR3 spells CASSLGQGVDTQYF. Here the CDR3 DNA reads TGTGCCAGCAGCCTCGGACAGGGGGTAGATACGCAGTATTTT.

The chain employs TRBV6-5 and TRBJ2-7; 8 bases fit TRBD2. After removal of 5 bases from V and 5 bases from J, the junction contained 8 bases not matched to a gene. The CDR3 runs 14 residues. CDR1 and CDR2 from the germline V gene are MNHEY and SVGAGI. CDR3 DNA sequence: TGTGCCAGCAGTCGTAGCGGGAAGCGCGACGAGCAGTACTTC. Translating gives CASSRSGKRDEQYF.

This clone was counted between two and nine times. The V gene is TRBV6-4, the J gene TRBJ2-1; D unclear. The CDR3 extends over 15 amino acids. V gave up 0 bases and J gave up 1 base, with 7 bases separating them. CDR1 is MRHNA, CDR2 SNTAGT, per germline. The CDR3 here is CASSDSSGSYNEQFF. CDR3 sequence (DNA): TGTGCCAGCAGTGACTCGTCCGGTTCCTACAATGAGCAGTTCTTC.

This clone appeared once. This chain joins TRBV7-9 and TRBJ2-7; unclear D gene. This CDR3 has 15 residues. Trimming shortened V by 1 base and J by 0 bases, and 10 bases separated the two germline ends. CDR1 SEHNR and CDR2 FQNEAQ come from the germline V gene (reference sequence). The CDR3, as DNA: TGTGCCAGCAGCTTAGTTTCCTCCAGCTCCTACGAGCAGTACTTC. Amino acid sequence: CASSLVSSSSYEQYF.

CDR3 protein: CASSSGLVSTGELFF. The CDR3 region has the DNA TGTGCCAGCAGCTCGGGACTAGTTAGCACCGGGGAGCTGTTTTTT. The chain has TRBV5-8 and TRBJ2-2; 8 positions agree with TRBD2. The J segment lost 4 bases and the V segment lost 3 bases, leaving 5 bases of the junction unmatched. CDR3 length: 15 amino acids. The germline V gene has CDR1 SGHTS and CDR2 YDEGEE. Together with reference TRBV5-8 and TRBJ2-2, the CDR3 gives the full variable domain: EAGVTQSPTHLIKTRGQQATLRCSPISGHTSVYWYQQALGLGLQFLLWYDEGEERNRGNFPPRFSGRQFPNYSSELNVNALELEDSALYLCASSSGLVSTGELFFGEGSRLTVL.

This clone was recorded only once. The CDR3, as DNA: TGTGCCAGCAGTGTCACAGAGTACAATGAGCAGTTCTTC. Its protein is CASSVTEYNEQFF. The J gene is TRBJ2-1, the V gene TRBV27; D is ambiguous. Germline V gives CDR1 MNHEY, CDR2 SMNVEV (reference sequence). The CDR3 spans 13 residues. Between the trimmed V and J ends, which lost 5 bases and 4 bases, there was a span of 9 bases.

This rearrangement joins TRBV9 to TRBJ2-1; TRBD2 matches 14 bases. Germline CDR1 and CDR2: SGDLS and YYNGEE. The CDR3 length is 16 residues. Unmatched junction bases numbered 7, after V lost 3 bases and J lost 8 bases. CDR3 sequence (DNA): TGTGCCAGCAGCGGGGGGACTAGCGGGAGCCTCTATGAGCAGTTCTTC. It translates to CASSGGTSGSLYEQFF.

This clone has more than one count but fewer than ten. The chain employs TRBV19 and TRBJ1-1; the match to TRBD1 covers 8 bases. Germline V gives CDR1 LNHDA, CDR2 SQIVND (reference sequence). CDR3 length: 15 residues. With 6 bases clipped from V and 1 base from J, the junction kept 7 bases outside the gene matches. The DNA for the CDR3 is TGTGCCAGTAGCGCAGGGGGCGCGGGGAACACTGAAGCTTTCTTT. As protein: CASSAGGAGNTEAFF.